These 28 T cell receptor beta chains were all obtained from the same sample, sequenced in a study of T cell responses to AZD1222 COVID-19 vaccine. Sequencing used immunoSEQ multiplex PCR; TCRdb keeps in-frame clones, though not all of them. The table shows 150,000 to 200,000 clones, with 88% occurring only once. The source material was peripheral blood, sampled 28 days after the second AZD1222 dose. These receptors came from an adult who received the AZD1222 COVID-19 vaccine.

The rearrangement joins TRBV10-3 to TRBJ2-3; D uncertain. CDR3 length: 12 residues. Trimming stripped 3 bases from V and 9 bases from J, with 10 bases between. CDR1 and CDR2 (germline): ENHRY, SYGVKD. The CDR3 protein is CAISEQTPTQYF. CDR3 nucleotide sequence: TGTGCCATCAGTGAACAGACGCCAACGCAGTATTTT.

V is TRBV2 and J is TRBJ1-1; D gene ambiguous. The CDR3 sequence is 14 residues long. V gave up 5 bases and J gave up 5 bases, with 15 bases separating them. Germline-derived CDR1 and CDR2 are SNHLY and FYNNEI. Written as DNA, the CDR3 is TGTGCCAGCAGTAGGTCCCTAGTGGAGACTGAAGCTTTCTTT. This translates into CASSRSLVETEAFF.

The rearrangement joins TRBV2 to TRBJ2-7; D uncertain. Germline CDR1 reads SNHLY; CDR2 reads FYNNEI. This CDR3 comprises 11 residues. Trimming removed 6 bases from V and 6 bases from J, with 9 bases in between. The CDR3 DNA sequence: TGTGCCAGCAGCCCCTATGGCGAGCAGTACTTC. Amino acids: CASSPYGEQYF. Based on the CDR3 plus reference TRBV2 and TRBJ2-7, the full variable domain is EPEVTQTPSHQVTQMGQEVILRCVPISNHLYFYWYRQILGQKVEFLVSFYNNEISEKSEIFDDQFSVERPDGSNFTLKIRSTKLEDSAMYFCASSPYGEQYFGPGTRLTVT.

This clone occurred once. The rearrangement links TRBV6-5 to TRBJ2-1; TRBD2 matches at 8 bases. V gave up 10 bases and J gave up 7 bases; unmatched junction bases: 9. In germline, CDR1 is MNHEY, CDR2 SVGAGI. The CDR3 covers 13 residues. The CDR3 bases are TGTGCCATCGGGCGGGGGGCGGAGAATGAGCAGTTCTTC. This gives the protein CAIGRGAENEQFF.

J is TRBJ1-6 and V is TRBV6-5; the D gene is possibly TRBD1 (5 bases). Trimming took 7 bases from V and 10 from J, leaving 11 bases between them. The germline V gene encodes CDR1 MNHEY and CDR2 SVGAGI. This CDR3 has 12 residues. CDR3 loop: CASTLQVSPLHF. The CDR3, as DNA: TGTGCCAGCACCTTACAGGTGTCACCCCTCCACTTT.

The chain recombines TRBV10-3 with TRBJ1-6; tentative D call: TRBD1 (5 bases). V lost 4 bases and J lost 6, with 10 bases in between. The length of the CDR3 is 14 residues. Looked up from germline, CDR1 is ENHRY and CDR2 is SYGVKD. CDR3 bases: TGTGCCATCAGTGTGGCAGGGCTTAATTCACCCCTCCACTTT. This encodes CAISVAGLNSPLHF.

This sequence joins TRBV19 and TRBJ1-6; 7 bases line up with TRBD1. Trimming cost V 6 bases and J 3 bases; bases outside gene matches: 5. The CDR3 has 15 amino acids. Germline values: CDR1 LNHDA, CDR2 SQIVND (reference sequence). CDR3 in amino acids: CASRTGKNYNSPLHF. The CDR3 DNA sequence: TGTGCCAGTAGGACAGGGAAGAACTATAATTCACCCCTCCACTTT.

The gene calls are TRBV14 and TRBJ1-4; 10 nucleotides match TRBD1. Trimming at V came to 5 bases and at J to 0 bases, leaving 9 bases not matched to a gene. Germline V gives CDR1 SGHDN, CDR2 FVKESK. This CDR3 has 18 amino acids. The CDR3 sequence is CASSFRTGGTATNEKLFF. DNA for the CDR3: TGTGCCAGCAGCTTCCGGACAGGGGGAACCGCAACTAATGAAAAACTGTTTTTT.

Written as DNA, the CDR3 is TGTGCCAGCGCTACAGCTGGTCCCTATGGCTACACCTTC. Its protein is CASATAGPYGYTF. V is TRBV12-3 or TRBV12-4 and J is TRBJ1-2; D is uncertain. The CDR3 runs 13 residues. V lost 8 bases and J 4 bases, leaving 14 bases between the germline ends.

This clone turned up a few times. The chain recombines TRBV19 with TRBJ2-3; D not certain. Germline V gene lookup returns CDR1 LNHDA and CDR2 SQIVND (reference sequence). The CDR3 sequence is 13 residues long. With 1 base removed from V and 6 bases from J, the gap between germline ends came to 8 bases. The CDR3 spells CASSIGSPDTQYF. The CDR3 coding sequence is TGTGCCAGTAGTATAGGTAGTCCCGATACGCAGTATTTT.

The chain uses TRBV27 and TRBJ1-5; a weak D match, TRBD1 (6 bases). V dropped 7 bases and J dropped 0 bases, with 13 bases sitting between them. The CDR3 runs to 15 residues. CDR1 is MNHEY and CDR2 is SMNVEV in the germline V gene (reference sequence). CDR3: CASNWDMNSNQPQHF. CDR3 coding DNA: TGTGCCAGCAACTGGGACATGAATAGCAATCAGCCCCAGCATTTT.

The gene calls are TRBV6-5 and TRBJ1-4, with a possible D match to TRBD1 (6 bases). Germline CDR1 is MNHEY and CDR2 is SVGAGI. This CDR3 has 14 amino acids. The V end lost 6 bases, the J end lost 8 bases, and 16 bases lay between the germline ends. The CDR3 DNA follows: TGTGCCAGCAGGCGTCCGGGGGCGGGAGAAAAACTGTTTTTT. As protein: CASRRPGAGEKLFF.

The chain joins TRBV29-1 to TRBJ2-1, with 9 bases fitting TRBD1. Germline V gives CDR1 SQVTM, CDR2 ANQGSEA. With 5 bases clipped from V and 9 bases from J, the junction kept 5 bases outside the gene matches. This CDR3 has 12 amino acids. CDR3 loop: CSVRTGEGEQFF. CDR3 DNA sequence: TGCAGCGTTAGGACAGGGGAAGGTGAGCAGTTCTTC.

The chain combines TRBV7-2 with TRBJ1-2, with TRBD1 matching 8 bases. The V and J ends lost 1 base and 6 bases, in that order; junction bases with no gene match: 7. The CDR3 runs to 15 residues. Germline CDR1 is SGHTA and CDR2 is FQGNSA. CDR3 amino acids: CASSLGTGPVHGYTF. CDR3 coding DNA: TGTGCCAGCAGCTTAGGGACAGGGCCGGTTCATGGCTACACCTTC.

The V gene is TRBV6-1, the J gene TRBJ2-3; D is uncertain. Germline V gives CDR1 MNHNS, CDR2 SASEGT. This CDR3 comprises 12 residues. The V and J ends lost 3 bases and 5 bases respectively, with 6 bases between them. CDR3 nucleotides: TGTGCCAGCAGTGACAGCGAAGATACGCAGTATTTT. Its translation is CASSDSEDTQYF.

This clone has just one count. V gene TRBV27 combines with J gene TRBJ2-1; D tentatively reads TRBD1 or TRBD2 (5 bases each). Germline V lookup: CDR1 MNHEY, CDR2 SMNVEV (reference sequence). Trimming removed 5 bases at V and 9 bases at J, with 17 bases between. CDR3 length: 14 residues. The CDR3 DNA reads as TGTGCCAGCAGTCTCGCACCCGTGGGGGTTGAGCAGTTCTTC. This encodes CASSLAPVGVEQFF.

The J gene is TRBJ1-5, the V gene TRBV7-2; a weak D match, TRBD1 (5 bases). Looked up from germline, CDR1 is SGHTA and CDR2 is FQGNSA. CDR3 size: 15 residues. Trimming left V 2 bases short and J 2 bases short, with 10 bases between. The CDR3 DNA follows: TGTGCCAGCAGCTTAACAGGAGAGGGCAATCAGCCCCAGCATTTT. Translating gives CASSLTGEGNQPQHF.

The genes are TRBV18 and TRBJ1-5; no definite D call. CDR1 KGHSH and CDR2 LQKENI come from the germline V gene. The CDR3 is made up of 15 amino acids. V lost 9 bases to trimming and J lost 2 bases, with 17 bases between them. DNA of the CDR3: TGTGCCAGTCGGAGTGGGGAGTTGGGCAATCAGCCCCAGCATTTT. This encodes CASRSGELGNQPQHF.

The gene calls are TRBV3-1 (or the pseudogene TRBV3-2) and TRBJ2-7; TRBD1 agrees at 11 bases. The V and J ends lost 5 bases and 8 bases, in that order; junction bases with no gene match: 11. Germline V gives CDR1 LGHDT, CDR2 YNNKEL (reference sequence). The CDR3 loop spans 15 amino acids. The CDR3 loop is CASSFPGQGVGKQYF. Written as DNA, the CDR3 is TGTGCCAGCAGCTTCCCGGGACAGGGGGTAGGGAAGCAGTACTTC.

This chain links TRBV11-1 with TRBJ2-3; 7 positions agree with TRBD1. CDR3 length: 15 amino acids. CDR1 is SGHAT, CDR2 FQDESV, per germline (reference sequence). Trimming removed 6 bases from V and 3 bases from J; junction bases left unmatched: 9. In nucleotides, the CDR3 is TGTGCCAGCAGACTCACAGGGGTTGAGACAGATACGCAGTATTTT. Protein sequence: CASRLTGVETDTQYF.

The rearrangement uses TRBV30 and TRBJ2-7, with 9 nucleotides matching TRBD1. The CDR3 has 15 residues. Trimming cost V 2 bases and J 0 bases; bases outside gene matches: 5. Per the germline V gene, CDR1 is GTSNPN and CDR2 is SVGIG (reference sequence). This CDR3 is CAWSPGTGNSYEQYF. The CDR3 DNA reads TGTGCCTGGAGTCCCGGGACAGGGAACTCCTACGAGCAGTACTTC.

The chain combines TRBV7-2 with TRBJ2-7; 13 bases map to TRBD2. Trimming at V came to 5 bases and at J to 4 bases, leaving 5 bases not matched to a gene. The germline CDR1 and CDR2 sequences are SGHTA and FQGNSA. The CDR3 loop spans 15 amino acids. Written as DNA, the CDR3 is TGTGCCAGCAGCCGGACTAGCGGGGGCCGATACGAGCAGTACTTC. Translated: CASSRTSGGRYEQYF.

The chain joins TRBV7-6 to TRBJ2-1; D unclear. With 2 bases removed from V and 5 bases from J, the gap between germline ends came to 13 bases. The CDR3 consists of 15 residues. The germline gives CDR1 SGHVS, CDR2 FNYEAQ. CDR3 coding DNA: TGTGCCAGCAGCTTACTCCAATCATCGGACAATGAGCAGTTCTTC. The encoded protein is CASSLLQSSDNEQFF.

The chain uses TRBV5-1 and TRBJ1-2, with a tentative D call TRBD1 (6 bases). Germline CDR1 and CDR2: SGHRS and YFSETQ. The V end lost 7 bases, the J end lost 4 bases, and 14 bases lay between the germline ends. CDR3 size: 13 residues. CDR3 protein: CASSDRPSYGYTF. The CDR3 region has the DNA TGCGCCAGCTCGGACAGACCTAGCTATGGCTACACCTTC.

The chain is built from TRBV28 and TRBJ1-4, with D hard to call. V dropped 7 bases and J dropped 8 bases, with 8 bases sitting between them. CDR1 MDHEN and CDR2 SYDVKM come from the germline V gene. The CDR3 is 11 amino acids. The CDR3, as DNA: TGTGCCAGCATGGGTTTGGAAAAACTGTTTTTT. Translated, it gives CASMGLEKLFF.

The chain couples TRBV4-3 to TRBJ2-7; 9 nucleotides line up with TRBD1. V gave up 3 bases and J gave up 4 bases; unmatched junction bases: 7. This CDR3 contains 15 residues. Germline V gives CDR1 LGHNA, CDR2 YSLEER. DNA for the CDR3: TGCGCCAGCAGCCACCGGACAGGGGCGGAGTACGAGCAGTACTTC. Its translation: CASSHRTGAEYEQYF.

The rearrangement joins TRBV5-4 to TRBJ1-1; 7 bases agree with TRBD1. With 4 bases clipped from V and 1 base from J, the junction kept 7 bases outside the gene matches. Germline V gene data show CDR1 as SGHNT and CDR2 as YYREEE (reference sequence). The CDR3 sequence is 15 residues long. CDR3 residues: CASSPATGANTEAFF. For the CDR3, the DNA is TGTGCCAGCAGCCCCGCCACAGGGGCGAACACTGAAGCTTTCTTT. Looking up the rest from reference TRBV5-4 and TRBJ1-1 gives the full variable domain: ETGVTQSPTHLIKTRGQQVTLRCSSQSGHNTVSWYQQALGQGPQFIFQYYREEENGRGNFPPRFSGLQFPNYSSELNVNALELDDSALYLCASSPATGANTEAFFGQGTRLTVV.

This chain uses TRBV29-1 with TRBJ1-2; maybe TRBD1 (6 bases). Germline CDR1 SQVTM, CDR2 ANQGSEA. The length of the CDR3 is 11 residues. V was pared by 7 bases and J by 6 bases, with 12 bases between. CDR3 sequence reads: CSDAQGNGYTF. The DNA of the CDR3 is TGCAGCGACGCACAGGGTAATGGCTACACCTTC.